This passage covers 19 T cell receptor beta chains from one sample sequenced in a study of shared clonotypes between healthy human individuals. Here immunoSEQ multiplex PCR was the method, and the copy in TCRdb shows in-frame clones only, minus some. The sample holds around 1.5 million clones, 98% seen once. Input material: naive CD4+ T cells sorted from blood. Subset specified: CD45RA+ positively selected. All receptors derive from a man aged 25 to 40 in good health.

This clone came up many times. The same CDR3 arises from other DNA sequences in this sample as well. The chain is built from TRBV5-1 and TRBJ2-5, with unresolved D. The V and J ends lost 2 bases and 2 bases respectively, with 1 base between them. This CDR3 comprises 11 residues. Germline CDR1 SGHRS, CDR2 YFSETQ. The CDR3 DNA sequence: TGCGCCAGCAGCTTACAAGAGACCCAGTACTTC. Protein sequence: CASSLQETQYF.

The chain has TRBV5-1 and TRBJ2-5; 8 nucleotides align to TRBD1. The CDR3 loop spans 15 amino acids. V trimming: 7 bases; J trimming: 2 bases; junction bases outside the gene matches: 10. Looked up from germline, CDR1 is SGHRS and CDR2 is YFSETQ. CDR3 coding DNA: TGCGCCAGCGGAGGACAGGGAAGGGGGCAAGAGACCCAGTACTTC. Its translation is CASGGQGRGQETQYF. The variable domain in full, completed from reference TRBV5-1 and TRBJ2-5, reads KAGVTQTPRYLIKTRGQQVTLSCSPISGHRSVSWYQQTPGQGLQFLFEYFSETQRNKGNFPGRFSGRQFSNSRSEMNVSTLELGDSALYLCASGGQGRGQETQYFGPGTRLLVL.

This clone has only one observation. This CDR3 is CASSLGPLADLAKNIQYF. The DNA for the CDR3 is TGTGCCAGCAGCTTAGGACCACTAGCGGATCTAGCCAAAAACATTCAGTACTTC. The rearrangement joins TRBV7-3 to TRBJ2-4; 8 bases line up with TRBD2. CDR1 SGHTA and CDR2 FQGTGA come from the germline V gene. The CDR3 covers 18 residues. Trimming cost V 2 bases and J 0 bases; bases outside gene matches: 9. The full variable domain, its missing parts supplied by reference TRBV7-3 and TRBJ2-4, is GAGVSQTPSNKVTEKGKYVELRCDPISGHTALYWYRQSLGQGPEFLIYFQGTGAADDSGLPNDRFFAVRPEGSVSTLKIQRTERGDSAVYLCASSLGPLADLAKNIQYFGAGTRLSVL.

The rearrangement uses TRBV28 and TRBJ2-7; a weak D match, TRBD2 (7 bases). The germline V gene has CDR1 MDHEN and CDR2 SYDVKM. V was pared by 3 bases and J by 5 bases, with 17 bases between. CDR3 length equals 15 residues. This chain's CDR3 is CASSFGGQGRDEQYF. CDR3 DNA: TGTGCCAGCAGTTTCGGGGGGCAGGGACGGGACGAGCAGTACTTC.

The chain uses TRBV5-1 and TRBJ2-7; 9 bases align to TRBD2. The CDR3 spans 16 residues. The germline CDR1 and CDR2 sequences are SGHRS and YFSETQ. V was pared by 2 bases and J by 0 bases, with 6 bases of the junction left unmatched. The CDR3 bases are TGCGCCAGCAGCTTATTTGCGGGAGGGTCCTCCTACGAGCAGTACTTC. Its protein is CASSLFAGGSSYEQYF.

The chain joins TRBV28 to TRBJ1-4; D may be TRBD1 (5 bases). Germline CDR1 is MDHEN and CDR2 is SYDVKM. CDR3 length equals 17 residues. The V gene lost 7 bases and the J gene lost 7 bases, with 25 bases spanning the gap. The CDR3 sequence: CASTPIVRAPRGEKLFF. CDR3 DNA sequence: TGTGCCAGCACCCCCATCGTCAGAGCCCCAAGGGGTGAAAAACTGTTTTTT.

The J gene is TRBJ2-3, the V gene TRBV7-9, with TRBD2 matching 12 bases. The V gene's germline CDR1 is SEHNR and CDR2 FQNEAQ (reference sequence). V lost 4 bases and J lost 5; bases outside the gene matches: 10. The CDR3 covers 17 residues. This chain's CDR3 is CASSSQRLAGGRDTQYF. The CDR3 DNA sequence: TGTGCCAGCAGCTCGCAGCGCCTAGCGGGAGGGAGAGATACGCAGTATTTT.

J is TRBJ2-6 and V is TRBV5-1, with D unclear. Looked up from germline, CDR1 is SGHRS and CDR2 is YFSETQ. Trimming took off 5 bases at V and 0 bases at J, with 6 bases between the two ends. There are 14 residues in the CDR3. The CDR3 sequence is CASRSYSGANVLTF. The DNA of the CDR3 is TGCGCCAGCAGGAGTTACTCTGGGGCCAACGTCCTGACTTTC.

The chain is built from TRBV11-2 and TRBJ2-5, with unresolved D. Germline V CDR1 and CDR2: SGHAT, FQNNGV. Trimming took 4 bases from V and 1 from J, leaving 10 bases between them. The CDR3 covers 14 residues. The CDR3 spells CASSSSPLQETQYF. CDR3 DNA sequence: TGTGCCAGCAGCTCCTCCCCCCTCCAAGAGACCCAGTACTTC.

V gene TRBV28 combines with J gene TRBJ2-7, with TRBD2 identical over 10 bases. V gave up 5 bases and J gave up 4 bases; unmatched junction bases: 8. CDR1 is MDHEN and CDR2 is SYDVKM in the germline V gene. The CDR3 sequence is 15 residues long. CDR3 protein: CASSIRASGSYEQYF. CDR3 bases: TGTGCCAGCAGTATAAGGGCTAGCGGGAGTTACGAGCAGTACTTC.

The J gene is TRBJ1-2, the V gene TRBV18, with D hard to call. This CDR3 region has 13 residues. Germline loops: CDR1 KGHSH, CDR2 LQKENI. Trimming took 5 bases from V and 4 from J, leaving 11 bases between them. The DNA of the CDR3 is TGTGCCAGCTCAAACGGGATACGCTATGGCTACACCTTC. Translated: CASSNGIRYGYTF.

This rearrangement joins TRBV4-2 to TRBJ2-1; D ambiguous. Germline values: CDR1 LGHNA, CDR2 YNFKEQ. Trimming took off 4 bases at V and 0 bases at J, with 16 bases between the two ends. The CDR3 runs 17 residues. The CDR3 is CASSPSAGGRSYNEQFF. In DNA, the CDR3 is TGTGCCAGCAGCCCGAGTGCCGGCGGACGCTCCTACAATGAGCAGTTCTTC.

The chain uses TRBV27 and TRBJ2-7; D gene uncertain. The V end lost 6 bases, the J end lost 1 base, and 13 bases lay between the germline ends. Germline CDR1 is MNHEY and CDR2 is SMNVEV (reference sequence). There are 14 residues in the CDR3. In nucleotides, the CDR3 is TGTGCCAGCAGCCTTCAACACCCGTCCTACGAGCAGTACTTC. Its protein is CASSLQHPSYEQYF.

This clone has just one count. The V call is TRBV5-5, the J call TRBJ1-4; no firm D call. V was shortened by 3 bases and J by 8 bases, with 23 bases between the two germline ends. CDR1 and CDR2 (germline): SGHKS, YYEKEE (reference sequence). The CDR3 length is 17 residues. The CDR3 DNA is TGTGCCAGCAGCTCGATAAGGACGAATATTCATTACGAAAAACTGTTTTTT. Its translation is CASSSIRTNIHYEKLFF.

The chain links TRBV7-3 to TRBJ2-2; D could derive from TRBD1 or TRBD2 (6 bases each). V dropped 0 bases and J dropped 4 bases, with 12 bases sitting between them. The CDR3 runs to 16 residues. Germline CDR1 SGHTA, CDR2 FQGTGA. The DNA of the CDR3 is TGTGCCAGCAGCTTAACCGGGGGCGTAATCACCGGGGAGCTGTTTTTT. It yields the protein CASSLTGGVITGELFF.

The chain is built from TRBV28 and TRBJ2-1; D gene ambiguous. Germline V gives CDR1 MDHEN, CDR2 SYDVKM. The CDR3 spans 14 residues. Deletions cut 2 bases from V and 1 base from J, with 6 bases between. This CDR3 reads CASSLSFSYNEQFF. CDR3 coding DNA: TGTGCCAGCAGTTTAAGCTTTTCCTACAATGAGCAGTTCTTC.

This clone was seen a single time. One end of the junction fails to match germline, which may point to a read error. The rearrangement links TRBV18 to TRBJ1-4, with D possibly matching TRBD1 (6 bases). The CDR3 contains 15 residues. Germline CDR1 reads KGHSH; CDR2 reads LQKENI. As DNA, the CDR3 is TGTGCCAGCTCACCGCAGACAGGCCGAATTCTGACCCTGAATTTT. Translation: CASSPQTGRILTLNF.

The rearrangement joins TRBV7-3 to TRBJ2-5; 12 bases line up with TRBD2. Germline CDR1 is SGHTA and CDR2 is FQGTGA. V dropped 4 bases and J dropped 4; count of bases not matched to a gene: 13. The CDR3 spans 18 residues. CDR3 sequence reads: CASSSLPTTSGSGETQYF. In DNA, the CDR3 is TGTGCCAGCAGCTCTCTACCCACGACTAGCGGGAGTGGAGAGACCCAGTACTTC.

CDR3 in amino acids: CASSAGGEQFF. DNA for the CDR3: TGTGCCAGCAGCGCCGGTGGTGAGCAGTTCTTC. The V and J genes are TRBV7-7 and TRBJ2-1; D is ambiguous. The CDR3 consists of 11 residues. CDR1 SSHAT and CDR2 FNYEAQ come from the germline V gene (reference sequence). V lost 5 bases and J 9 bases, leaving 8 bases between the germline ends.